The rows below give T cell receptor beta chains drawn from one sample of a study of blood T cell repertoires in COVID-19. Repertoires were generated with immunoSEQ multiplex PCR, while TCRdb's copy carries only in-frame clones and drops some. The sample consists of nearly 200,000 clones, almost 85% of them appearing once. Input material: peripheral blood. All receptors derive from a woman aged 70-85 years with active or convalescent COVID-19. CDR3s include the opening cysteine and the closing phenylalanine or tryptophan. D genes are given only for firm matches. Some rows mark clone size as missing; the rest say once, few, many or name a class of expanded clone.

CDR3,DNA,size,V,J,D
CASSQNSGPFYEQYF,TGCGCCAGCAGCCAAAATAGCGGGCCGTTTTACGAGCAGTACTTC,.,TRBV4-1,TRBJ2-7,TRBD2
CASSETWASGSDTGELFF,TGTGCCAGCAGTGAAACATGGGCTAGCGGGAGCGACACCGGGGAGCTGTTTTTT,.,TRBV6-1,TRBJ2-2,TRBD2
CASSDRDRGYYEQYF,TGTGCCAGCAGTGACCGGGACAGGGGTTACTACGAGCAGTACTTC,once,TRBV6-1,TRBJ2-7,TRBD1
CASSLTQSTTGLRGYTF,TGCGCCAGCAGCTTGACCCAAAGCACTACAGGGTTACGCGGCTACACCTTC,.,TRBV5-1,TRBJ1-2,.
CASSRDRAGIADTQYF,TGCGCCAGCAGCCGGGACAGGGCGGGGATCGCAGATACGCAGTATTTT,.,TRBV5-1,TRBJ2-3,TRBD1
CASSLTGVANQPQHF,TGTGCCAGCAGCTTAACGGGTGTCGCCAATCAGCCCCAGCATTTT,.,TRBV7-9,TRBJ1-5,.
CASSLRTSGRYEQYF,TGTGCCAGTAGTTTGCGGACTAGCGGGAGATACGAGCAGTACTTC,.,TRBV19,TRBJ2-7,TRBD2
CAWSVKRYEQYF,TGTGCCTGGAGTGTAAAGAGATACGAGCAGTACTTC,.,TRBV30,TRBJ2-7,.
CASSIISGTSGTVASSSTDTQYF,TGTGCCAGTAGTATAATCTCGGGGACTAGCGGGACCGTAGCTTCCTCTAGCACAGATACGCAGTATTTT,.,TRBV19,TRBJ2-3,TRBD2
CASSFTGGADTQYF,TGTGCCAGCAGCTTTACAGGGGGCGCAGATACGCAGTATTTT,.,TRBV7-9,TRBJ2-3,TRBD1
CASSLRAPGNTGELFF,TGTGCCAGCAGTCTCAGAGCTCCGGGGAACACCGGGGAGCTGTTTTTT,.,TRBV27,TRBJ2-2,.
CASSSLVRGSNQPQHF,TGTGCCAGTAGTAGTCTTGTAAGGGGTAGCAATCAGCCCCAGCATTTT,.,TRBV19,TRBJ1-5,.
CASSLGTGVSGANVLTF,TGTGCCAGCAGCTTGGGGACAGGGGTGTCTGGGGCCAACGTCCTGACTTTC,.,TRBV7-3,TRBJ2-6,TRBD1
CASRQLNEKLFF,TGTGCCAGTAGACAGCTTAATGAAAAACTGTTTTTT,.,TRBV19,TRBJ1-4,.
CASSLVPHYYEQYF,TGCGCCAGCAGCTTGGTCCCGCACTACTACGAGCAGTACTTC,few,TRBV5-1,TRBJ2-7,.
CTSSHRQDTYEQYF,TGCACCAGCAGCCACCGGCAGGACACCTACGAGCAGTACTTC,.,TRBV1,TRBJ2-7,.
CASSPGGGGSYEQYF,TGTGCCAGTAGTCCAGGGGGAGGTGGATCCTACGAGCAGTACTTC,.,TRBV19,TRBJ2-7,.
CASSFIEGVEAFF,TGTGCCAGCAGCTTTATTGAGGGGGTTGAAGCTTTCTTT,.,TRBV11-2,TRBJ1-1,.
CASSLVEITGNTEAFF,TGTGCCAGCAGCTTGGTGGAGATAACAGGGAACACTGAAGCTTTCTTT,.,TRBV5-5,TRBJ1-1,.